This T cell receptor beta chain was profiled in a study of Ad26.COV2.S vaccination and SARS-CoV-2 variants. Study-level findings and limits: Higher spike-specific TCR breadth was found in vaccine recipients than in placebo recipients.

Clones were sequenced by immunoSEQ multiplex PCR, and TCRdb holds only the in-frame ones, with some missing. Here the sample spans approximately 350,000 clones, around 87% being singletons. With regard to this clone: Its antigen remains unknown.

As to treatment: around 19 received Ad26.COV2.S at low or high dose, single or two shots; roughly 5 received placebo; per-sample allocation not given. Day 63 following the first vaccine or placebo injection was when the samples were taken. The sequence came from a person between 18 and 65 years old who received the Ad26.COV2.S COVID-19 vaccine or a placebo. The specimen comprised peripheral blood, sampled in a trial of Ad26.COV2.S vaccine versus placebo.

In nucleotides, the CDR3 is TGTGCCAGCAGCGCTCCGGGACAGATCTACGAGCAGTACTTC. This sequence encodes CASSAPGQIYEQYF. The V and J genes are TRBV2 and TRBJ2-7; 7 bases match TRBD1. The CDR3 spans 14 residues. Germline values: CDR1 SNHLY, CDR2 FYNNEI. Trimming cost V 6 bases and J 3 bases; bases outside gene matches: 8.